This T cell receptor (beta chain) was sequenced in a study of cytomegalovirus exposure and HLA in healthy donors. Study at large: When 398 donors were genotyped, more than 70% of them were found to fall in the Caucasian-associated ancestry cluster.

Germline lookup yields CDR1 LNHDA and CDR2 SQIVND (reference sequence). This CDR3 region has 14 residues. The V and J ends lost 5 bases and 4 bases respectively, with 11 bases between them. Findings of the study overall: As was reported, the classifier diagnosed cytomegalovirus status with high specificity and sensitivity.

Donors consisted of healthy bone marrow donors. Vbeta (60) and Jbeta (13) primers were used in the PCR. Methods used by the authors: A later analysis tallied about 80 million unique TCR beta chains, 9 million to 12 million of them shared. Sequencing used immunoSEQ multiplex PCR; TCRdb keeps in-frame clones, though not all of them. V, J and clone size are taken as reported in that table, and D and trimming were inferred from the DNA itself. The sample includes almost 65,000 clones, around 74% of them seen just once. This clone was detected a few times. Its antigen is unidentified. This receptor was obtained from a male donor in good health and CMV-seropositive. V usage is TRBV19 and J usage is TRBJ1-4; D not certain. The sequenced sample consisted of PBMCs. The CDR3 nucleotides are TGTGCCAGTAGTGGATGGGCATTTAATGAAAAACTGTTTTTT. Its protein product is CASSGWAFNEKLFF.